What follows are 2 T cell receptor beta chains derived from one specimen sequenced in a study of blood T cell repertoires in COVID-19 (TCRdb year 2020). Library preparation employed the immunoSEQ multiplex PCR assay. In its TCRdb copy, this immuneACCESS table keeps in-frame sequences only and misses some clones. Where compared with another copy, unresolved V genes explain less than half of these, and the others have no known cause. For this sample the table gives around 19,000 clones, of which roughly nine tenths were detected only once. The top ten clones comprise 5.5% to 6.5% of the sample. The sample comprised peripheral blood. The receptors here all came from a human donor in a cohort sampled during active COVID-19.

The rearrangement links TRBV2 to TRBJ1-5; D uncertain. This CDR3 is 14 amino acids long. Germline V gives CDR1 SNHLY, CDR2 FYNNEI. The ends were cut back, 2 bases at V and 2 bases at J, with 7 bases in the middle. This CDR3 reads CASSEREGNQPQHF. The CDR3 DNA is TGTGCCAGCAGTGAACGGGAAGGCAATCAGCCCCAGCATTTT.

This clone has more than one count but fewer than ten. The chain recombines TRBV3-1 (or the pseudogene TRBV3-2) with TRBJ1-1; perhaps TRBD1 as D (6 bases). The ends were cut back, 1 base at V and 5 bases at J, with 14 bases in the middle. The CDR3 extends over 15 amino acids. Per the germline V gene, CDR1 is LGHDT and CDR2 is YNNKEL (reference sequence). The CDR3 loop reads CASSQGSQGKTEAFF. The CDR3, as DNA: TGTGCCAGCAGCCAAGGGAGTCAGGGGAAGACTGAAGCTTTCTTT.